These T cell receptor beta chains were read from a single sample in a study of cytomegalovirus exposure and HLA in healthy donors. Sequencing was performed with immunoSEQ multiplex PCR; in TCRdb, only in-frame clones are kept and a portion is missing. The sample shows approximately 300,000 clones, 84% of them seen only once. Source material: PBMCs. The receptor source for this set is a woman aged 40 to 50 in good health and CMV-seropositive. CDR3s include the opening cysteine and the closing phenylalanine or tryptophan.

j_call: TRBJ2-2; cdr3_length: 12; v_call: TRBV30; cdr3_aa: CAWRYTTGELFF
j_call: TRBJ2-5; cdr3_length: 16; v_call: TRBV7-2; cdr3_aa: CASSLGLAVGGETQYF
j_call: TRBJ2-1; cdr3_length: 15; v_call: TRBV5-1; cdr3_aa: CASRASGSEYNEQFF
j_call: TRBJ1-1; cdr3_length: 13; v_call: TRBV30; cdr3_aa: CAGLRRENTEAFF
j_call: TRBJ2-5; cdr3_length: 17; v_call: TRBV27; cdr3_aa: CASSPRPGQGVISTQYF
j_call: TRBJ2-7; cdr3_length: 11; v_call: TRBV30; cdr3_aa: CAFGGLGEQYF
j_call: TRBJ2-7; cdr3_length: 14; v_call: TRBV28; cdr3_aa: CASRDPDRNYEQYF
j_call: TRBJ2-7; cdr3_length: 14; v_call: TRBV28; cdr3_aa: CASFPGAGNYEQYF
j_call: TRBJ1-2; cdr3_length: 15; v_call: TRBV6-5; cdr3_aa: CASTPPGRGGYGYTF
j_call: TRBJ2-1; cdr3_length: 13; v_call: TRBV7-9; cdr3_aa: CASSVSGRSEQFF
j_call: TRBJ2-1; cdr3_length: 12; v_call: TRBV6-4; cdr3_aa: CASSDSRNEQFF
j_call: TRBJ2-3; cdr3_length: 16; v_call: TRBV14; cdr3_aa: CASSHGQTASTDTQYF
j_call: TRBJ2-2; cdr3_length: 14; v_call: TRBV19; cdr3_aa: CASIGQLNTGELFF
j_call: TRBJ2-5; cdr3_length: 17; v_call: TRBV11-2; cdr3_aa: CASSLRDYPLYQETQYF
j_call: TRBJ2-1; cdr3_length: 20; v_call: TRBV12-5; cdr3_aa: CASVPLGSGVTDKLYNEQFF
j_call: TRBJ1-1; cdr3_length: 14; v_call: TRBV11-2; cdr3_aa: CASSAGQGRTEAFF
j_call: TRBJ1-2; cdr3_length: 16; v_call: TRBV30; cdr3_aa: CAWGNRDKEPNYGYTF
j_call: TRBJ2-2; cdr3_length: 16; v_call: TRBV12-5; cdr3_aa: CASGLVLGGGTGELFF
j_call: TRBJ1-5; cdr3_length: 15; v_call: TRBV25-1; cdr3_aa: CASTSAQRSNQPQHF
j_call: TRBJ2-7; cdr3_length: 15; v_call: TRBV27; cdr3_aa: CASRESTSGSIPPLF
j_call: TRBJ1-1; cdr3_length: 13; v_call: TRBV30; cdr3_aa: CAWTLEMNTEAFF
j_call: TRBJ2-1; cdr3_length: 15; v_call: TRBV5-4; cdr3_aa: CASSLQVRKNNEQFF
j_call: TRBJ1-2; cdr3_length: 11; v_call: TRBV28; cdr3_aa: CASSFGYGYTF
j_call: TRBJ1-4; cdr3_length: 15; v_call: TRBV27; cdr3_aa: CASSSAGTGVEKLFF
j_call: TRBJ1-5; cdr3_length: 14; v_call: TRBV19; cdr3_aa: CASSIAGGNQPQHF
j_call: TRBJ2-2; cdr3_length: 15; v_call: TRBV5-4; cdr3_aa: CASSLMVANTGELFF
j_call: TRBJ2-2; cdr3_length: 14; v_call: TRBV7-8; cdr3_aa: CASSLGADTGELFF
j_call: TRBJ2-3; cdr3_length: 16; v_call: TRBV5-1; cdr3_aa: CASSPGTSGSTDTQYF
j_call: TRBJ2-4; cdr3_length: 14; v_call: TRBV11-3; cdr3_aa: CASSPRLAKNIQYF
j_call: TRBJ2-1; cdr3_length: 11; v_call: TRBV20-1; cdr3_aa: CSARVIDEQFF
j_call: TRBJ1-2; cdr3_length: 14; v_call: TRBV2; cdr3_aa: CASSEAGQSYGYTF
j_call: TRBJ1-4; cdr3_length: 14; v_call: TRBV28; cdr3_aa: CASGLGATNEKLFF
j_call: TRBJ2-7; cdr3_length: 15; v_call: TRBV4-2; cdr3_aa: CASSQGTSGPYEQYF
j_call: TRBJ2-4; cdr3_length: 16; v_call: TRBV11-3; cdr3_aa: CASSLPRTSGGNIQYF
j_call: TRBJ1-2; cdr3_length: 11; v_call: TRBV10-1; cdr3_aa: CANQGVKGYTF
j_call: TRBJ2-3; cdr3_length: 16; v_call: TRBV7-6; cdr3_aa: CASSLTPLADTDTQYF
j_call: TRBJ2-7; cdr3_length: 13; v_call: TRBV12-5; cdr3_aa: CASGSDSQGEQYF
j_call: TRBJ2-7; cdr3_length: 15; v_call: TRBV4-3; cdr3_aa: CASSQEGWGAYEQYF
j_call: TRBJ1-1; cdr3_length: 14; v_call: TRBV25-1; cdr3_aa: CASRTGGWNTEAFF
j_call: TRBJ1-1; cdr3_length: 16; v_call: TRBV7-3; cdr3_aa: CASSPRPTGPNTEAFF
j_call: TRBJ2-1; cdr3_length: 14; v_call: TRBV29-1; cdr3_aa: CSVESTGGFNEQFF
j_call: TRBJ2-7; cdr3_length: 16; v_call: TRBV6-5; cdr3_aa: CASSYTQSSGAYEQYF
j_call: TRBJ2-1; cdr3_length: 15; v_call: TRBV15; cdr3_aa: CATSEHRGSYNEQFF
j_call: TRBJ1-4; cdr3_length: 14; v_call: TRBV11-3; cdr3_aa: CASGGDRINEKLFF
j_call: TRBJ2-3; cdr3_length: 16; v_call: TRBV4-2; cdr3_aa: CASSQAGTSSADTQYF
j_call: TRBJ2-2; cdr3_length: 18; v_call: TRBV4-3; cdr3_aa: CASSQELLEGGSHGELFF
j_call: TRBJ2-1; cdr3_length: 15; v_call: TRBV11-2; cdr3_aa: CASSSQGAFYNEQFF
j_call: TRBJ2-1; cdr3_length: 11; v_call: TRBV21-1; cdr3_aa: CAGLGDNEQFF
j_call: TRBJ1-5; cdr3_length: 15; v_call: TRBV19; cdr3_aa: CASKVGVYSNQPQHF